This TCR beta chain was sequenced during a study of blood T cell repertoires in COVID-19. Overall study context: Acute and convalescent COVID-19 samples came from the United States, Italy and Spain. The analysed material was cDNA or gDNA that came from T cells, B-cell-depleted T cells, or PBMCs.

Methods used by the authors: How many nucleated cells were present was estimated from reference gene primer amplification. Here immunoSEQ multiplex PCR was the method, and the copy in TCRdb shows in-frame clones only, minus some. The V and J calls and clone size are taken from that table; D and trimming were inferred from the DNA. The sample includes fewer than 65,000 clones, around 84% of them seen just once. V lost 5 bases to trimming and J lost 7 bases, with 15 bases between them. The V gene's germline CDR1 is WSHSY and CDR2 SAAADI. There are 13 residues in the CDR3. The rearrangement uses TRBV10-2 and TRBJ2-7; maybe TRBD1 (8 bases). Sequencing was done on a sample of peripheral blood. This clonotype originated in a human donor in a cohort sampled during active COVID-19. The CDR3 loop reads CASSSDRGGEQYF. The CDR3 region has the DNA TGCGCCAGCAGTTCCGACAGGGGAGGGGAGCAGTACTTC.